These T cell receptor beta chains were read from a single sample in a study of cytomegalovirus exposure and HLA in healthy donors. Repertoires were generated with immunoSEQ multiplex PCR, while TCRdb's copy carries only in-frame clones and drops some. The table lists roughly 100,000 clones, around 83% of them singletons. The source material was PBMCs. These receptors were collected from a female donor in good health and CMV-seropositive. Each CDR3 is given with its conserved first and last residue. D genes are given only for firm matches. The size field is filled for only some rows; it gives once, few, many or a size class.

size,J,V,D,DNA,CDR3
-,TRBJ2-7,TRBV19,-,TGTGCCAGTAGTAGGACAACCCGCTCCTACGAGCAGTACTTC,CASSRTTRSYEQYF
-,TRBJ2-5,TRBV18,TRBD2,TGTGCCAGCTCACCACAGGCTAGCGGGTACCAAGAGACCCAGTACTTC,CASSPQASGYQETQYF
-,TRBJ2-7,TRBV7-3,-,TGTGCCAGCAGCTTTGGGGGAGCGGGTTACGAGCAGTACTTC,CASSFGGAGYEQYF
-,TRBJ2-7,TRBV5-1,-,TGCGCCAGCAGCTTGATGGGGCACTCCTACGAGCAGTACTTC,CASSLMGHSYEQYF
-,TRBJ2-1,TRBV7-9,TRBD1,TGTGCCAGCAGCCCCCAACAGGGGCGGACAGATGAGCAGTTCTTC,CASSPQQGRTDEQFF
-,TRBJ1-1,TRBV15,TRBD1,TGTGCCACCAGCAGAGAACAGGGGTTCGCCACTGAAGCTTTCTTT,CATSREQGFATEAFF
-,TRBJ1-1,TRBV5-1,-,TGCGCCAGCAGCTTTAAGCCCGGGGCTGAAGCTTTCTTT,CASSFKPGAEAFF
-,TRBJ1-1,TRBV15,-,TGTGCCACAGGATATACAGAGAACACTGAAGCTTTCTTT,CATGYTENTEAFF
-,TRBJ2-7,TRBV25-1,TRBD2,TGTGCCAGCAGTGGAGGGACTAGCGGGACCTACGAGCAGTACTTC,CASSGGTSGTYEQYF
-,TRBJ1-1,TRBV2,TRBD1,TGTGCCGTAAGACAGGGAGACACTGAAGCTTTCTTT,CAVRQGDTEAFF
-,TRBJ2-6,TRBV9,-,TGTGCCAGCAGCCCTCACGGGGCTGGGGCCAACGTCCTGACTTTC,CASSPHGAGANVLTF
-,TRBJ2-1,TRBV10-1,-,TGCGCCAGCAGTGTAGACAATGAGCAGTTCTTC,CASSVDNEQFF
-,TRBJ2-5,TRBV4-1,TRBD2,TGCGCCAGCGGCGATAGGGTTCGGACTAGCGGCGGAGAGACCCAGTACTTC,CASGDRVRTSGGETQYF
-,TRBJ2-1,TRBV2,-,TGTGCCAGCAGTGAGAGGAGGAGCTCCTACAATGAGCAGTTCTTC,CASSERRSSYNEQFF
-,TRBJ1-5,TRBV5-1,-,TGCGCCAGCAGCTTGGACGGGGACTATCAGCCCCAGCATTTT,CASSLDGDYQPQHF
-,TRBJ1-2,TRBV6-6,-,TGTGCCAGCAGTTACTCGGGGGACTACGGCTACACCTTC,CASSYSGDYGYTF
-,TRBJ1-2,TRBV27,TRBD1,TGTGCCAGCAGGCAAGGAGGGACAGGGGGTTATGGCTACACCTTC,CASRQGGTGGYGYTF
-,TRBJ2-5,TRBV19,-,TGTGCCAGTAGTATAGCGTGGCTAGAAAATGAGCAGTACTTC,CASSIAWLENEQYF
-,TRBJ2-7,TRBV7-9,-,TGTGCCAGCAGCTTAGCGGGGGGGCTAGCCCGCTACGAGCAGTACTTC,CASSLAGGLARYEQYF
once,TRBJ1-2,TRBV21-1,-,TGTGCCAGCAGCAAAGGCAGGCAGAACCCTTATGGCTACACCTTC,CASSKGRQNPYGYTF